Shown below are 27 T cell receptor beta chains from a single sample sequenced in a study of shared T cell receptors in the human thymus. TCRdb's copy holds only in-frame clones and misses some; the assay was immunoSEQ multiplex PCR. The profile shows 700,000 or so clones, 80% to 90% of them singletons. These data also featured in a second study, about human thymus T cells.

The sequencing sample was made of thymocytes. These TCRs come from a girl in the first two years of life with a congenital heart defect.

This chain uses TRBV11-2 with TRBJ2-3; the match to TRBD2 covers 14 bases. The CDR3 runs to 19 residues. Germline trimming cut 5 bases from V and 2 bases from J; bases unmatched to any gene: 12. Germline V gene lookup returns CDR1 SGHAT and CDR2 FQNNGV. The CDR3 protein is CASSQGTSGGPDTTDTQYF. DNA of the CDR3: TGTGCCAGCAGCCAGGGGACTAGCGGGGGCCCAGACACCACAGATACGCAGTATTTT.

The chain joins TRBV6-1 to TRBJ1-1; D is possibly TRBD1 (6 bases). V was pared by 0 bases and J by 3 bases, with 20 bases between. Germline lookup yields CDR1 MNHNS and CDR2 SASEGT. This CDR3 is 18 amino acids long. DNA for the CDR3: TGTGCCAGCAGTGAAGCGCTCCCTGGGGGGGGCGGTTACACTGAAGCTTTCTTT. This gives the protein CASSEALPGGGGYTEAFF.

J is TRBJ2-1 and V is TRBV7-8, with TRBD2 matching over 8 bases. Germline V gene data show CDR1 as SGHVS and CDR2 as FQNEAQ. Trimming at V came to 5 bases and at J to 8 bases, leaving 8 bases not matched to a gene. The CDR3 covers 14 residues. The CDR3 DNA sequence: TGTGCCAGCAGCCCAGCGGGGGCCTGCTATGAGCAGTTCTTC. Protein: CASSPAGACYEQFF.

V is TRBV15 and J is TRBJ1-5, with no clear D. The CDR3 loop spans 13 amino acids. The germline V and J ends were trimmed by 5 bases and 7 bases, with 12 bases remaining between them. Germline V CDR1 and CDR2: LNHNV, YYDKDF (reference sequence). The CDR3 spells CATSSRGRQPQHF. CDR3 bases: TGTGCCACCAGCTCTCGAGGCAGACAGCCCCAGCATTTT.

The J gene is TRBJ1-1, the V gene TRBV2; 8 nucleotides agree with TRBD1. The junction had 4 bases not matched to a gene; V was cut back by 8 bases and J by 2 bases. Germline CDR1 SNHLY, CDR2 FYNNEI. The length of the CDR3 is 13 residues. Written as DNA, the CDR3 is TGTGCCAGCGAACAGGGGGGTAACACTGAAGCTTTCTTT. Protein product: CASEQGGNTEAFF. The whole variable domain, remainder taken from reference TRBV2 and TRBJ1-1, is EPEVTQTPSHQVTQMGQEVILRCVPISNHLYFYWYRQILGQKVEFLVSFYNNEISEKSEIFDDQFSVERPDGSNFTLKIRSTKLEDSAMYFCASEQGGNTEAFFGQGTRLTVV.

The chain joins TRBV4-2 to TRBJ1-1; no firm D call. Trimming stripped 3 bases from V and 0 bases from J, with 11 bases between. The CDR3 sequence is 15 residues long. Per germline, CDR1 LGHNA and CDR2 YNFKEQ. The CDR3 region is CASSQNRNLNTEAFF. CDR3 nucleotides: TGTGCCAGCAGCCAGAACAGAAACTTGAACACTGAAGCTTTCTTT.

The CDR3 region is CAIRPSGGDTEAFF. In DNA, the CDR3 is TGTGCCATCAGACCGTCGGGGGGCGACACTGAAGCTTTCTTT. The chain employs TRBV10-3 and TRBJ1-1; D is possibly TRBD1 (6 bases). V was pared by 6 bases and J by 3 bases, with 14 bases between. Germline loops: CDR1 ENHRY, CDR2 SYGVKD. The CDR3 covers 14 residues.

The V gene is TRBV28, the J gene TRBJ2-1; D gene unclear. In germline, CDR1 is MDHEN, CDR2 SYDVKM. The CDR3 is made up of 14 amino acids. V was shortened by 5 bases and J by 5 bases, with 13 bases between the two germline ends. CDR3 coding DNA: TGTGCCAGCAGTCCAATCCGTCCGGACAATGAGCAGTTCTTC. Its translation: CASSPIRPDNEQFF. The full variable domain, with the rest looked up from reference TRBV28 and TRBJ2-1, is DVKVTQSSRYLVKRTGEKVFLECVQDMDHENMFWYRQDPGLGLRLIYFSYDVKMKEKGDIPEGYSVSREKKERFSLILESASTNQTSMYLCASSPIRPDNEQFFGPGTRLTVL.

The chain combines TRBV28 with TRBJ2-7; D call uncertain. CDR1 and CDR2 from the germline V gene are MDHEN and SYDVKM. The CDR3 covers 13 residues. V was trimmed by 10 bases and J by 3 bases, leaving 16 bases between them. This CDR3 is CAINLSNSYEQYF. The CDR3 nucleotides read TGTGCCATCAACCTATCCAACAGCTACGAGCAGTACTTC. Using reference TRBV28 and TRBJ2-7 for the parts outside the CDR3, the full variable domain is DVKVTQSSRYLVKRTGEKVFLECVQDMDHENMFWYRQDPGLGLRLIYFSYDVKMKEKGDIPEGYSVSREKKERFSLILESASTNQTSMYLCAINLSNSYEQYFGPGTRLTVT.

This clone was recorded a few times. The rearrangement joins TRBV27 to TRBJ1-3; TRBD1 matches at 8 bases. Germline CDR1 is MNHEY and CDR2 is SMNVEV (reference sequence). V gave up 3 bases and J gave up 3 bases; unmatched junction bases: 1. The CDR3 is made up of 14 amino acids. The chain's CDR3 is CASSFDRGGNTIYF. As DNA, the CDR3 is TGTGCCAGCAGTTTCGACAGGGGTGGAAACACCATATATTTT.

The chain joins TRBV28 to TRBJ2-1; 11 bases agree with TRBD1. The CDR3 is 16 amino acids. Germline V lookup: CDR1 MDHEN, CDR2 SYDVKM. V dropped 4 bases and J dropped 7; count of bases not matched to a gene: 9. CDR3 in amino acids: CASSSVRDRGLNEQFF. The DNA for the CDR3 is TGTGCCAGCAGTTCGGTCCGGGACAGGGGGTTGAATGAGCAGTTCTTC.

The V call is TRBV5-1, the J call TRBJ2-6; 9 bases map to TRBD1. V lost 4 bases to trimming and J lost 0 bases; unmatched junction nucleotides: 5. The V gene's germline CDR1 is SGHRS and CDR2 YFSETQ. The CDR3 runs 17 residues. For the CDR3, the DNA is TGCGCCAGCAGCCCCGGGACAGGGCTCTCTGGGGCCAACGTCCTGACTTTC. Translated: CASSPGTGLSGANVLTF.

The chain has TRBV27 and TRBJ2-5; the match to TRBD2 covers 15 bases. Germline V CDR1 and CDR2: MNHEY, SMNVEV (reference sequence). Unmatched junction bases numbered 4, after V lost 0 bases and J lost 5 bases. This CDR3 comprises 17 residues. CDR3: CASSLSEGTSGGETQYF. DNA of the CDR3: TGTGCCAGCAGTTTATCTGAAGGGACTAGCGGGGGGGAGACCCAGTACTTC.

This chain joins TRBV29-1 and TRBJ2-1, with 8 positions matching TRBD1. Losses at the gene ends were 8 bases for V and 8 bases for J; bases not matched to a gene: 8. The CDR3 loop spans 12 amino acids. The germline V gene encodes CDR1 SQVTM and CDR2 ANQGSEA. The CDR3 loop reads CSSGTGGHEQFF. Written as DNA, the CDR3 is TGCAGCTCCGGGACAGGAGGCCATGAGCAGTTCTTC.

The V and J genes are TRBV10-3 and TRBJ2-5; a possible D gene is TRBD2 (6 bases). Germline V gene sequence: CDR1 ENHRY, CDR2 SYGVKD. Trimming left V 4 bases short and J 3 bases short, with 9 bases between. This CDR3 contains 13 residues. The CDR3 sequence is CAISGTGEETQYF. Written as DNA, the CDR3 is TGTGCCATCAGTGGTACGGGAGAAGAGACCCAGTACTTC.

V is TRBV28 and J is TRBJ2-7, with D unclear. V was shortened by 2 bases and J by 0 bases, with 23 bases between the two germline ends. CDR1 and CDR2 (germline): MDHEN, SYDVKM. The CDR3 totals 19 residues. The CDR3 reads CASSLTRPLTIQSSYEQYF. CDR3 DNA sequence: TGTGCCAGCAGTTTAACAAGACCCCTAACTATACAATCCTCCTACGAGCAGTACTTC. The full variable domain, with the rest looked up from reference TRBV28 and TRBJ2-7, is DVKVTQSSRYLVKRTGEKVFLECVQDMDHENMFWYRQDPGLGLRLIYFSYDVKMKEKGDIPEGYSVSREKKERFSLILESASTNQTSMYLCASSLTRPLTIQSSYEQYFGPGTRLTVT.

This clone was detected once. The genes are TRBV7-8 and TRBJ1-5; 11 bases map to TRBD1. The CDR3 sequence is 18 residues long. V lost 4 bases, J lost 0 bases, and 8 bases stayed unmatched. CDR1 and CDR2 (germline): SGHVS, FQNEAQ. CDR3 nucleotides: TGTGCCAGCAGCTATCCGGGACAGGGGGTGGATAGCAATCAGCCCCAGCATTTT. Its protein product is CASSYPGQGVDSNQPQHF.

This clone was detected only a few times. This chain links TRBV28 with TRBJ2-3, with TRBD2 as a possible D gene (5 bases). CDR1 MDHEN and CDR2 SYDVKM come from the germline V gene. This CDR3 spans 16 amino acids. V lost 3 bases to trimming and J lost 1 base, with 14 bases between them. This chain's CDR3 is CASSFWELVGTDTQYF. CDR3 in DNA: TGTGCCAGCAGTTTCTGGGAGCTGGTGGGCACAGATACGCAGTATTTT.

Only a few counts were recorded for this clone. The rearrangement links TRBV14 to TRBJ1-1; 10 bases are shared with TRBD1. CDR1 SGHDN and CDR2 FVKESK come from the germline V gene. The ends lost 4 bases at V and 3 bases at J; junction bases unmatched: 8. This CDR3 has 16 residues. This chain's CDR3 is CASSPRTGGFDTEAFF. CDR3 nucleotide sequence: TGTGCCAGCAGCCCCCGGACAGGGGGTTTCGACACTGAAGCTTTCTTT.

The rearrangement links TRBV5-6 to TRBJ1-2; 7 bases agree with TRBD1. Germline trimming cut 4 bases from V and 0 bases from J; bases unmatched to any gene: 15. The CDR3 totals 18 residues. Looked up from germline, CDR1 is SGHDT and CDR2 is YYEEEE. The CDR3 protein is CASSRKPDRDFTNYGYTF. The DNA for the CDR3 is TGTGCCAGCAGCCGAAAGCCCGACAGGGACTTTACTAACTATGGCTACACCTTC.

The V call is TRBV10-3, the J call TRBJ2-3; D is undetermined. V was clipped by 2 bases and J by 4 bases, with 7 bases between them. The CDR3 contains 13 residues. Germline-derived CDR1 and CDR2 are ENHRY and SYGVKD. The CDR3 is CAISERSSDTQYF. The CDR3 nucleotides read TGTGCCATCAGTGAGCGTAGTTCAGATACGCAGTATTTT.

This chain connects TRBV6-4 to TRBJ2-1; 10 bases are a match to TRBD2. This CDR3 region has 16 residues. V gave up 3 bases and J gave up 6 bases; unmatched junction bases: 8. Germline CDR1 reads MRHNA; CDR2 reads SNTAGT. The CDR3 sequence is CASSDIAGGRPNEQFF. DNA for the CDR3: TGTGCCAGCAGTGATATAGCGGGGGGCCGACCCAATGAGCAGTTCTTC.

The chain couples TRBV28 to TRBJ1-2; 7 positions match TRBD1. The germline gives CDR1 MDHEN, CDR2 SYDVKM. The CDR3 has 14 residues. Germline trimming cut 7 bases from V and 8 bases from J; bases unmatched to any gene: 13. The chain's CDR3 is CASKPNNRGSGYTF. CDR3 nucleotide sequence: TGTGCCAGCAAACCCAATAACAGGGGATCGGGCTACACCTTC.

V usage is TRBV18 and J usage is TRBJ1-1; D is possibly TRBD1 (6 bases). Germline V gene sequence: CDR1 KGHSH, CDR2 LQKENI. The CDR3 has 14 amino acids. The germline V and J ends were trimmed by 2 bases and 2 bases, with 9 bases remaining between them. The DNA for the CDR3 is TGTGCCAGCTCACCAGGACAGATTAACACTGAAGCTTTCTTT. It yields the protein CASSPGQINTEAFF.

This chain joins TRBV27 and TRBJ2-5; D perhaps matches TRBD1 (6 bases). V lost 2 bases to trimming and J lost 4 bases, with 14 bases between them. Germline CDR1 MNHEY, CDR2 SMNVEV (reference sequence). This CDR3 region has 15 residues. As DNA, the CDR3 is TGTGCCAGCAGTTTAAGAGGGGGAGTGGGAGAGACCCAGTACTTC. Protein product: CASSLRGGVGETQYF.

V usage is TRBV12-2 and J usage is TRBJ2-5; the DNA was not compared with TRBD1, the D call given in the table. TRBV12-2 represents a pseudogene. CDR3 length: 13 residues. The CDR3 reads CASRPGGAETQYF. Here the CDR3 DNA reads TGTGCAAGTCGCCCAGGGGGCGCGGAGACCCAGTACTTC.

The genes are TRBV4-2 and TRBJ2-1, with TRBD2 matching 12 bases. CDR1 and CDR2 from the germline V gene are LGHNA and YNFKEQ. V shed 3 bases and J 5 bases; nucleotides not matched to a gene: 5. CDR3 size: 16 residues. CDR3 nucleotide sequence: TGTGCCAGCAGCCACGGTACTAGCGGGGGGAACAATGAGCAGTTCTTC. This gives the protein CASSHGTSGGNNEQFF.